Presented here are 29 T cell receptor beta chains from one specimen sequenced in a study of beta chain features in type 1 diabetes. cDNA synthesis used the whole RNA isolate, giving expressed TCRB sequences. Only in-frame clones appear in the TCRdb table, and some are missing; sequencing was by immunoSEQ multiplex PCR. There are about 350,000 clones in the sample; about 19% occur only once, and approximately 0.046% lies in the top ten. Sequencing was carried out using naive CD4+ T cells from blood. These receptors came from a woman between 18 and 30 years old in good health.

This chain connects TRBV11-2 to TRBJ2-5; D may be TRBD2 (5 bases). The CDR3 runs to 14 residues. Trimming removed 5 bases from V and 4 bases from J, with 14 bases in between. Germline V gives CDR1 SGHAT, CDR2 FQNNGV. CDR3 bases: TGTGCCAGCAGCATGGGAAGAGGAGGAGAGACCCAGTACTTC. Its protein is CASSMGRGGETQYF. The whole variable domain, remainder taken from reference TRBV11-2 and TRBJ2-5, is EAGVAQSPRYKIIEKRQSVAFWCNPISGHATLYWYQQILGQGPKLLIQFQNNGVVDDSQLPKDRFSAERLKGVDSTLKIQPAKLEDSAVYLCASSMGRGGETQYFGPGTRLLVL.

CDR3 sequence: CASSQGWGPGANVLTF. CDR3 bases: TGTGCCAGCAGCCAAGGGTGGGGGCCCGGGGCCAACGTCCTGACTTTC. The chain couples TRBV9 to TRBJ2-6; D is perhaps TRBD1 (6 bases). V lost 4 bases and J 4 bases, leaving 15 bases between the germline ends. Germline lookup yields CDR1 SGDLS and CDR2 YYNGEE. CDR3 length: 16 amino acids.

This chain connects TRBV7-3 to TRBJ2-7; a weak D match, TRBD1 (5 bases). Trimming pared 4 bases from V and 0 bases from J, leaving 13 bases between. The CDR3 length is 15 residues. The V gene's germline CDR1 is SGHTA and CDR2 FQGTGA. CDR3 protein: CASSSQGFDSYEQYF. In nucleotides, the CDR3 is TGTGCCAGCAGCTCTCAGGGTTTCGACTCCTACGAGCAGTACTTC. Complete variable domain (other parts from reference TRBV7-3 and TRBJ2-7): GAGVSQTPSNKVTEKGKYVELRCDPISGHTALYWYRQSLGQGPEFLIYFQGTGAADDSGLPNDRFFAVRPEGSVSTLKIQRTERGDSAVYLCASSSQGFDSYEQYFGPGTRLTVT.

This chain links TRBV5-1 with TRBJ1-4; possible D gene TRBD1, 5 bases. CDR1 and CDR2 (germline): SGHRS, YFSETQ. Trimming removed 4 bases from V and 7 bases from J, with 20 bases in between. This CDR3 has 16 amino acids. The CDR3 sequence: CASSPPLQGRGEKLFF. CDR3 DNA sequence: TGCGCCAGCAGCCCACCCCTGCAGGGAAGAGGTGAAAAACTGTTTTTT.

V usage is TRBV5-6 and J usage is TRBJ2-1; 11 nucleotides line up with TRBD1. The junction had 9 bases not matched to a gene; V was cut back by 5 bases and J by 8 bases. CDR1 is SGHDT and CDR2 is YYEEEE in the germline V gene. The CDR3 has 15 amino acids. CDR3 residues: CASRSGTGGRYEQFF. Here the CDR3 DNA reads TGTGCCAGCAGATCCGGGACAGGGGGTCGCTATGAGCAGTTCTTC.

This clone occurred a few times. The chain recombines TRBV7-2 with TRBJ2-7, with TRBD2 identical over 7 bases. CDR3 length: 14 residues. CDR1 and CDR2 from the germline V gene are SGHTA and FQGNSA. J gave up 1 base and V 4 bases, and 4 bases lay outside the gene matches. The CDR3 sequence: CASSWGSGSYEQYF. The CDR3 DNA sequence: TGTGCCAGCAGCTGGGGTAGCGGGTCCTACGAGCAGTACTTC.

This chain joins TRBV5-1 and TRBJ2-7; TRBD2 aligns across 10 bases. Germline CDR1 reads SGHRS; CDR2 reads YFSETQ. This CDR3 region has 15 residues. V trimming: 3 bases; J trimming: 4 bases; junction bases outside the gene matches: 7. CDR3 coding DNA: TGCGCCAGCAGCTCCTCTAGCGGGAGAGGGTACGAGCAGTACTTC. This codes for CASSSSSGRGYEQYF.

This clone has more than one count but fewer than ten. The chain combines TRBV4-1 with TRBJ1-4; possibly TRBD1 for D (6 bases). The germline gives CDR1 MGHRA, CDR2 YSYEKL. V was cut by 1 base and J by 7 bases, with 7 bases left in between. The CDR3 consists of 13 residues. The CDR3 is CASSQARGEKLFF. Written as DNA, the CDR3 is TGCGCCAGCAGCCAAGCCAGGGGTGAAAAACTGTTTTTT.

The CDR3 region is CATSGPGSYNEQFF. Here the CDR3 DNA reads TGTGCCACCAGCGGGCCAGGGTCGTACAATGAGCAGTTCTTC. The chain joins TRBV15 to TRBJ2-1; TRBD1 is a possible D gene (5 bases). V shed 5 bases and J shed 4 bases, with 12 bases lying between them. Germline lookup yields CDR1 LNHNV and CDR2 YYDKDF (reference sequence). The CDR3 covers 14 residues.

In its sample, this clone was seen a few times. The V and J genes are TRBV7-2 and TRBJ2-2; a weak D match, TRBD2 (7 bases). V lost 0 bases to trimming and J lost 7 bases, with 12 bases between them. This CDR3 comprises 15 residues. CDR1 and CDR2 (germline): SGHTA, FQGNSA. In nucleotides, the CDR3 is TGTGCCAGCAGCTTAGCGGGGGGGCCGGTCGGGGAGCTGTTTTTT. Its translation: CASSLAGGPVGELFF.

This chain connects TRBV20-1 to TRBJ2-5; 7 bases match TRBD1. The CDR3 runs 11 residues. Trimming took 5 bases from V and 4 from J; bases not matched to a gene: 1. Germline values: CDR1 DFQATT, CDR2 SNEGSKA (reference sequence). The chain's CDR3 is CSAQGVETQYF. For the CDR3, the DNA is TGCAGTGCTCAGGGGGTAGAGACCCAGTACTTC.

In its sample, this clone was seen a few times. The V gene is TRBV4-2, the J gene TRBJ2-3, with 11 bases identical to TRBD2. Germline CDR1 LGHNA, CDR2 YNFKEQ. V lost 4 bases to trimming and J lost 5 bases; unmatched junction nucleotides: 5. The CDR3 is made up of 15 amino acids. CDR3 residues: CASSPLAGGVDTQYF. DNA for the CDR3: TGTGCCAGCAGCCCTTTAGCGGGAGGGGTAGATACGCAGTATTTT.

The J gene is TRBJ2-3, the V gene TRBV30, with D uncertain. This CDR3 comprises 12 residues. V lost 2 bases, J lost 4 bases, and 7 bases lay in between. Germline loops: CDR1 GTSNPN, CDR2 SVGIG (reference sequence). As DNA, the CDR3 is TGTGCCTGGAGTCGTACTTCAGATACGCAGTATTTT. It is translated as CAWSRTSDTQYF. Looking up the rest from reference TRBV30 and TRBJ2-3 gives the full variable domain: SQTIHQWPATLVQPVGSPLSLECTVEGTSNPNLYWYRQAAGRGLQLLFYSVGIGQISSEVPQNLSASRPQDRQFILSSKKLLLSDSGFYLCAWSRTSDTQYFGPGTRLTVL.

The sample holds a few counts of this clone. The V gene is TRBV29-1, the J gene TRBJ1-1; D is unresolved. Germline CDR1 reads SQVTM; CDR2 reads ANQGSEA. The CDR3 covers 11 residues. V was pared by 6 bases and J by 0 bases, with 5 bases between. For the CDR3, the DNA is TGCAGCGTCAGGATGAACACTGAAGCTTTCTTT. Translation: CSVRMNTEAFF.

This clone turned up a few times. The CDR3 DNA sequence: TGTGCCAGCAGCCCAGGGGGTGAGGCGGGGGATACGCAGTATTTT. Residues: CASSPGGEAGDTQYF. This chain uses TRBV7-9 with TRBJ2-3; tentatively, D is TRBD1 (7 bases). The V end lost 5 bases, the J end lost 6 bases, and 18 bases lay between the germline ends. The CDR3 is 15 amino acids. CDR1 SEHNR and CDR2 FQNEAQ come from the germline V gene (reference sequence).

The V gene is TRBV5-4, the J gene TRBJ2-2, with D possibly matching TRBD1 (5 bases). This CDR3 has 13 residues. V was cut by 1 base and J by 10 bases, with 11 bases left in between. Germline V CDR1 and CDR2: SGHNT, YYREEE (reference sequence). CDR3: CASSLWLGVELFF. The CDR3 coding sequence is TGTGCCAGCAGCTTGTGGTTAGGGGTGGAGCTGTTTTTT.

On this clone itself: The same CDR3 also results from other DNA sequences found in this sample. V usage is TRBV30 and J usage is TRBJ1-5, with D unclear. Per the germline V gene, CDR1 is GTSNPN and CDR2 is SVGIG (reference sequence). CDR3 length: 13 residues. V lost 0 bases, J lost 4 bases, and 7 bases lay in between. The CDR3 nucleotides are TGTGCCTGGAGTGTCCTAGGTAATCAGCCCCAGCATTTT. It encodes CAWSVLGNQPQHF.

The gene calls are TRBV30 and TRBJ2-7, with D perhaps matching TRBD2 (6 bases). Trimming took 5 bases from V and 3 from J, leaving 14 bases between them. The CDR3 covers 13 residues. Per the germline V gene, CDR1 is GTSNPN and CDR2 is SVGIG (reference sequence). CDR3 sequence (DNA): TGTGCCTGGTCCGGGACTGGGTTCTACGAGCAGTACTTC. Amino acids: CAWSGTGFYEQYF.

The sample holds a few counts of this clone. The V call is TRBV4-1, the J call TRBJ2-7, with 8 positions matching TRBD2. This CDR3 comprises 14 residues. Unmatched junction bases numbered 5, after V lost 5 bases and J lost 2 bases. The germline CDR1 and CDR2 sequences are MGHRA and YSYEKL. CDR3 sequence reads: CASSDRGRTYEQYF. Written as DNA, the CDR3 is TGCGCCAGCAGCGACCGCGGGAGGACCTACGAGCAGTACTTC.

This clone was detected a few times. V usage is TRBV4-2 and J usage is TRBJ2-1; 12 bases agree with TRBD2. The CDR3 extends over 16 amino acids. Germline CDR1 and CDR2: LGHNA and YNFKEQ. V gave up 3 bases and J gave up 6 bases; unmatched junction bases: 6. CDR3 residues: CASSQAGTSGFNEQFF. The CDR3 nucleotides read TGTGCCAGCAGCCAGGCCGGGACTAGCGGGTTCAATGAGCAGTTCTTC.

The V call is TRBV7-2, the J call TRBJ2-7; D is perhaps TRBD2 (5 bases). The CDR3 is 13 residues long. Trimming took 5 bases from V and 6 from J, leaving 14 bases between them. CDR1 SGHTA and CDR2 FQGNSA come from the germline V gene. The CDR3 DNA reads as TGTGCCAGCAGCCCCTCAAGCCGGGGCGAGCAGTACTTC. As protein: CASSPSSRGEQYF.

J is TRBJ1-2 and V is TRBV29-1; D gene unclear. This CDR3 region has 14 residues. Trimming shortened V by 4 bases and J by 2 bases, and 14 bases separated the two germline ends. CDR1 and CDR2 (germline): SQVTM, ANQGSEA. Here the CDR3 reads CSVVSGVSNYGYTF. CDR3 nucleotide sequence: TGCAGCGTTGTATCCGGGGTCTCGAACTATGGCTACACCTTC.

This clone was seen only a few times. CDR3 protein: CASSQPEGWYGYTF. The CDR3 coding sequence is TGTGCCAGCAGTCAACCGGAGGGTTGGTATGGCTACACCTTC. The chain uses TRBV6-6 and TRBJ1-2; D call uncertain. The V gene's germline CDR1 is MNHNY and CDR2 SVGAGI (reference sequence). This CDR3 is 14 amino acids long. The V and J ends lost 5 bases and 5 bases respectively, with 15 bases between them.

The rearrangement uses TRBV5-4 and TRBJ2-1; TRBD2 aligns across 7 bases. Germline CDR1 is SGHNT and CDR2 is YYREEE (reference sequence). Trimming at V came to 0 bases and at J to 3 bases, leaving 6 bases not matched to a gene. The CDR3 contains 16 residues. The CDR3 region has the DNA TGTGCCAGCAGCTTGGGAAGCGGGGAAAACTACAATGAGCAGTTCTTC. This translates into CASSLGSGENYNEQFF.

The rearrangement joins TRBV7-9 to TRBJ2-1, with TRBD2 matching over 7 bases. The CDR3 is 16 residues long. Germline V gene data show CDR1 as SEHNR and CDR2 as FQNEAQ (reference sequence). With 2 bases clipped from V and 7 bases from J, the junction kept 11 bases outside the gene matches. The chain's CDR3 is CASSLSLRQGGNEQFF. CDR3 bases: TGTGCCAGCAGCTTATCTCTTCGGCAGGGAGGGAATGAGCAGTTCTTC.

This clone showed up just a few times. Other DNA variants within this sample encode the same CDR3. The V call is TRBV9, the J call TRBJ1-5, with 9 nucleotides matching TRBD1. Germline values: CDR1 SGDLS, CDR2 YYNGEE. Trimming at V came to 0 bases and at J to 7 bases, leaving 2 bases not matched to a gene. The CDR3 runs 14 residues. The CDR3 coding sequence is TGTGCCAGCAGCGTAGGTACAGGGGGCCAGCCCCAGCATTTT. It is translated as CASSVGTGGQPQHF.

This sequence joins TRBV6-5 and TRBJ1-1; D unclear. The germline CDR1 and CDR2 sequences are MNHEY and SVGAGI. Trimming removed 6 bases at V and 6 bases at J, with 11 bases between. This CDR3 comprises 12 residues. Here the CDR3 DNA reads TGTGCCAGCAGCCAGACACCTTCTGAAGCTTTCTTT. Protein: CASSQTPSEAFF.

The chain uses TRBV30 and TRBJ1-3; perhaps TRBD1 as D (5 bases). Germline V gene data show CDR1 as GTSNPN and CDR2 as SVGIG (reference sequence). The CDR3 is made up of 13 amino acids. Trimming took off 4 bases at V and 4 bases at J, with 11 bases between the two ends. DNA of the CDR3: TGTGCCTGGAAGGCTGGGGCAGGAAACACCATATATTTT. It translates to CAWKAGAGNTIYF.

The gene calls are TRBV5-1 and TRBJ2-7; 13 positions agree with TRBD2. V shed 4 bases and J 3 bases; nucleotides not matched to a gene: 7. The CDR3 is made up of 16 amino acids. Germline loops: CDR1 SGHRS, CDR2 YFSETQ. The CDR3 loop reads CASSPPGTSGIYEQYF. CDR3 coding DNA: TGCGCCAGCAGCCCGCCCGGGACTAGCGGGATCTACGAGCAGTACTTC.